The TCR beta chain described here comes from a study of cytomegalovirus exposure and HLA in healthy donors. This clone came up a few times. The donors were part of the roughly 120-subject validation cohort, which stood apart from the roughly 640-subject first cohort. Produced via immunoSEQ multiplex PCR; TCRdb's table is partial and in-frame only. The table shows 150,000 to 200,000 clones, with around 82% occurring only once. Germline CDR1 and CDR2: LGHNA and YSLEER. The length of the CDR3 is 13 residues. The V gene lost 5 bases and the J gene lost 4 bases, with 9 bases spanning the gap. The J gene is TRBJ1-5, the V gene TRBV4-3; no firm D call. Sequencing was carried out using PBMCs. The clonotype originates from a man aged 30-40 years in good health and CMV-seropositive. CDR3 amino acids: CASSTQLNQPQHF. The CDR3 DNA is TGCGCCAGCAGCACACAGCTAAATCAGCCCCAGCATTTT.